The 10 T cell receptor beta chains below were found in one sample sequenced in a study of T cell repertoires in cytomegalovirus infection. TCRdb processed the reads anew with MiXCR; each CDR3 protein has one entry. Here the sample spans around 550,000 distinct CDR3 sequences, 26% being singletons. Sequenced sample: PBMCs. These receptors came from a human donor in good health (CMV status not recorded). Some clones in this sample may be carry-over from other donors' samples.

This clonotype appeared many times. The V and J genes are TRBV7-2 and TRBJ2-5; D is possibly TRBD2 (6 bases). Germline V gene lookup returns CDR1 SGHTA and CDR2 FQGNSA. V was shortened by 1 base and J by 1 base, with 10 bases between the two germline ends. The CDR3 runs to 15 residues. CDR3 sequence reads: CASSLGPGVQETQYF. The CDR3 bases are TGTGCCAGCAGCTTAGGGCCGGGGGTCCAAGAGACCCAGTACTTC.

This sequence joins TRBV6-1 and TRBJ2-1; 7 bases line up with TRBD2. Germline lookup yields CDR1 MNHNS and CDR2 SASEGT. V gave up 4 bases and J gave up 0 bases; unmatched junction bases: 6. This CDR3 region has 16 residues. The CDR3 here is CASSGWGGSSYNEQFF. CDR3 nucleotides: TGTGCCAGCAGTGGATGGGGCGGGAGCTCCTACAATGAGCAGTTCTTC.

The chain recombines TRBV6-5 with TRBJ1-1; the match to TRBD1 covers 11 bases. The junction had 10 bases not matched to a gene; V was cut back by 4 bases and J by 6 bases. CDR1 MNHEY and CDR2 SVGAGI come from the germline V gene. The CDR3 loop spans 16 amino acids. The CDR3 DNA follows: TGTGCCAGCAGTTCTCCCCGGGACAGGGGGTTTGCTGAAGCTTTCTTT. It codes for CASSSPRDRGFAEAFF.

The chain carries TRBV6-5 and TRBJ2-5, with TRBD2 matching 7 bases. Germline CDR1 MNHEY, CDR2 SVGAGI. This CDR3 contains 16 residues. The ends lost 11 bases at V and 5 bases at J; junction bases unmatched: 20. For the CDR3, the DNA is TGTGCCGTCTCCTGGCTCGGCGGGAGCAGTTATGAGACCCAGTACTTC. Protein product: CAVSWLGGSSYETQYF.

The genes are TRBV19 and TRBJ1-1; TRBD1 might be the D (6 bases). CDR1 LNHDA and CDR2 SQIVND come from the germline V gene (reference sequence). The CDR3 contains 17 residues. V lost 3 bases and J lost 0, with 17 bases in between. CDR3 residues: CASSMVAGQGLNTEAFF. Here the CDR3 DNA reads TGTGCCAGTAGTATGGTCGCAGGTCAGGGGCTGAACACTGAAGCTTTCTTT. The whole variable domain, filled in from reference TRBV19 and TRBJ1-1, reads DGGITQSPKYLFRKEGQNVTLSCEQNLNHDAMYWYRQDPGQGLRLIYYSQIVNDFQKGDIAEGYSVSREKKESFPLTVTSAQKNPTAFYLCASSMVAGQGLNTEAFFGQGTRLTVV.

This clonotype came up many times. This chain joins TRBV7-8 and TRBJ2-1; 8 bases are a match to TRBD1. This CDR3 spans 14 amino acids. From germline, CDR1 is SGHVS and CDR2 FQNEAQ. V was pared by 3 bases and J by 6 bases, with 4 bases of the junction left unmatched. CDR3 bases: TGTGCCAGCAGCTTTTTGGACAGGGCCAATGAGCAGTTCTTC. Encoded protein: CASSFLDRANEQFF.

The CDR3 loop reads CASGLVPEGGQPQHF. Here the CDR3 DNA reads TGTGCTAGTGGTTTGGTCCCGGAAGGGGGACAGCCCCAGCATTTT. This chain joins TRBV12-5 and TRBJ1-5; D perhaps matches TRBD1 (6 bases). This CDR3 spans 15 amino acids. Trimming left V 0 bases short and J 7 bases short, with 13 bases between. Germline V CDR1 and CDR2: LGHNT, FRNRAP.

This clonotype was counted a few times. V and J are TRBV25-1 and TRBJ2-3, with 12 bases lining up with TRBD2. The CDR3 has 15 residues. Looked up from germline, CDR1 is MGHDK and CDR2 is SYGVNS. V was clipped by 8 bases and J by 4 bases; unmatched bases: 7. The CDR3 protein is CASSLTSGSPDTQYF. The DNA of the CDR3 is TGTGCCAGCTCTTTGACTAGCGGGAGTCCAGATACGCAGTATTTT.

The genes are TRBV5-4 and TRBJ1-1; D possibly corresponds to TRBD1 (5 bases). The V gene's germline CDR1 is SGHNT and CDR2 YYREEE (reference sequence). The CDR3 sequence is 15 residues long. Trimming took off 3 bases at V and 3 bases at J, with 15 bases between the two ends. The CDR3 nucleotides read TGTGCCAGCAGCTCGTTGGGGCGGGTAGACACTGAAGCTTTCTTT. Its protein product is CASSSLGRVDTEAFF.

In its sample, this clonotype was seen a few times. The chain has TRBV5-6 and TRBJ2-5, with 7 bases aligning to TRBD2. Unmatched junction bases numbered 11, after V lost 2 bases and J lost 1 base. The CDR3 consists of 17 residues. Germline V gene lookup returns CDR1 SGHDT and CDR2 YYEEEE. CDR3 amino acids: CASSLLKGREFQETQYF. CDR3 in DNA: TGTGCCAGCAGCTTACTAAAAGGGAGGGAGTTCCAAGAGACCCAGTACTTC.